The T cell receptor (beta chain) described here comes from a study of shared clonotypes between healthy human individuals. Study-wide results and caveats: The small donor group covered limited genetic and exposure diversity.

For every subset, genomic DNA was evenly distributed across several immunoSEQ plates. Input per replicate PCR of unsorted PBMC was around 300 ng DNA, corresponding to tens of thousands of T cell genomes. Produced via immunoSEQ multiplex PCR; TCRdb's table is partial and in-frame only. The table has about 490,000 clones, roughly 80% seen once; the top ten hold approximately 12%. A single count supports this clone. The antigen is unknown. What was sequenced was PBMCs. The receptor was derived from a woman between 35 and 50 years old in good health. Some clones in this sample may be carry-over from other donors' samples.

CDR3 sequence: CASSLGDSYTYNEQFF. CDR3 DNA: TGCGCCAGCAGCTTGGGAGACAGCTATACCTACAATGAGCAGTTCTTC. This chain links TRBV5-1 with TRBJ2-1; weak D call: TRBD1 (5 bases). CDR1 is SGHRS, CDR2 YFSETQ, per germline. This CDR3 has 16 amino acids. V was shortened by 0 bases and J by 2 bases, with 12 bases between the two germline ends.